The 17 T cell receptor beta chains below were found in one sample sequenced in a study of brain T cells in children with intractable seizures. Generated by immunoSEQ multiplex PCR, the TCRdb table keeps only in-frame clones and is missing some. This sample has hundreds of thousands of clones, with nearly 95% found just once. As for time point: blood from clinic visit 5 months post-surgery; TSC patient then seizure free. The sample consisted of peripheral blood, taken around 5 months after surgery. All receptors come from a boy under two years old with tuberous sclerosis and intractable seizures.

The CDR3, as DNA: TGTGCCAGCAGCTCTGAGGGGAGGGCCGAGGGTGAGCAGTTCTTC. Encoded protein: CASSSEGRAEGEQFF. V gene TRBV7-3 combines with J gene TRBJ2-1; TRBD2 matches at 7 bases. Germline V CDR1 and CDR2: SGHTA, FQGTGA. CDR3 length: 15 amino acids. The junction had 12 bases not matched to a gene; V was cut back by 4 bases and J by 9 bases.

This sequence joins TRBV27 and TRBJ1-3; 8 nucleotides match TRBD1. Trimming removed 6 bases from V and 7 bases from J; junction bases left unmatched: 14. Germline V gives CDR1 MNHEY, CDR2 SMNVEV (reference sequence). The CDR3 consists of 16 residues. CDR3 loop: CASRSLRDRSSNTIYF. In DNA form, the CDR3 reads TGTGCCAGCAGATCTTTGCGGGACAGGTCTTCGAACACCATATATTTT.

The chain joins TRBV3-1 (or the pseudogene TRBV3-2) to TRBJ2-5, with D perhaps TRBD2 (6 bases). Germline CDR1 and CDR2: LGHDT and YNNKEL (reference sequence). Trimming cost V 0 bases and J 6 bases, with 11 bases left between them. This CDR3 region has 14 residues. CDR3 in amino acids: CASSQEAGLKTQYF. The CDR3 DNA sequence: TGTGCCAGCAGCCAAGAGGCGGGGCTGAAGACCCAGTACTTC.

V usage is TRBV7-3 and J usage is TRBJ2-1; D possibly corresponds to TRBD1 (5 bases). Looked up from germline, CDR1 is SGHTA and CDR2 is FQGTGA. V was clipped by 1 base and J by 5 bases, with 9 bases between them. The CDR3 totals 14 residues. The CDR3 here is CASSLIVDNNEQFF. The CDR3 DNA reads TGTGCCAGCAGCTTAATCGTGGACAACAATGAGCAGTTCTTC. The full variable domain, in which reference TRBV7-3 and TRBJ2-1 provide the parts outside the CDR3, is GAGVSQTPSNKVTEKGKYVELRCDPISGHTALYWYRQSLGQGPEFLIYFQGTGAADDSGLPNDRFFAVRPEGSVSTLKIQRTERGDSAVYLCASSLIVDNNEQFFGPGTRLTVL.

As DNA, the CDR3 is TGTGCCAGCAGCCACACATCGGGCGGCGACTACGAGCAGTACTTC. Its translation is CASSHTSGGDYEQYF. The J gene is TRBJ2-7, the V gene TRBV3-1 (or the pseudogene TRBV3-2), with D uncertain. Per germline, CDR1 LGHDT and CDR2 YNNKEL (reference sequence). V was cut by 3 bases and J by 3 bases, with 15 bases left in between. The CDR3 consists of 15 residues.

The chain employs TRBV4-1 and TRBJ1-1; D possibly corresponds to TRBD1 (5 bases). V gave up 1 base and J gave up 2 bases, with 11 bases separating them. The CDR3 has 15 amino acids. Germline loops: CDR1 MGHRA, CDR2 YSYEKL. CDR3 sequence: CASSQVDRLNTEAFF. The CDR3 bases are TGCGCCAGCAGCCAAGTAGACAGACTAAACACTGAAGCTTTCTTT.

The chain links TRBV21-1 to TRBJ2-2; TRBD2, the table's D call, was not compared with the DNA. TRBV21-1 is a pseudogene locus. The length of the CDR3 is 19 residues. CDR3: CASSKGGLLAGGPIGELFF. In DNA, the CDR3 is TGTGCCAGCAGCAAAGGAGGGTTACTAGCGGGAGGGCCCATCGGGGAGCTGTTTTTT.

V is TRBV23-1 and J is TRBJ2-7, with D tentatively TRBD1 or TRBD2 (5 bases each). TRBV23-1 is labeled an ORF, and its function is uncertain. Trimming took 1 base from V and 2 from J, leaving 12 bases between them. CDR3 size: 15 residues. The DNA for the CDR3 is TGCGCCAGCAGTCAATTTGGGACGGATCCCTACGAGCAGTACTTC. It codes for CASSQFGTDPYEQYF.

The chain uses TRBV6-2 or TRBV6-3 and TRBJ1-1; 10 bases agree with TRBD1. V trimming: 0 bases; J trimming: 3 bases; junction bases outside the gene matches: 4. Germline CDR1 reads MNHEY; CDR2 reads SVGEGT. The length of the CDR3 is 16 residues. In DNA, the CDR3 is TGTGCCAGCAGTTACTCCCGGACAGGGGGGGACACTGAAGCTTTCTTT. Protein product: CASSYSRTGGDTEAFF.

The count of this clone is one. This sample includes further DNA sequences coding for the same CDR3. The chain is built from TRBV9 and TRBJ1-2; 10 bases line up with TRBD1. There are 15 residues in the CDR3. J was trimmed by 2 bases and V by 0 bases; bases with no gene match: 1. Per the germline V gene, CDR1 is SGDLS and CDR2 is YYNGEE. CDR3 sequence (DNA): TGTGCCAGCAGCGTAGGACAGGGGGCGAACTATGGCTACACCTTC. It specifies CASSVGQGANYGYTF.

This clone was picked up a small number of times. This chain connects TRBV5-6 to TRBJ1-2, with D tentatively TRBD1 (5 bases). This CDR3 spans 15 amino acids. In germline, CDR1 is SGHDT, CDR2 YYEEEE. With 0 bases removed from V and 2 bases from J, the gap between germline ends came to 11 bases. The chain's CDR3 is CASSLAVGGNYGYTF. The DNA for the CDR3 is TGTGCCAGCAGCTTGGCCGTCGGGGGAAACTATGGCTACACCTTC.

The chain has TRBV19 and TRBJ1-1; D remains unclear. Germline V gene lookup returns CDR1 LNHDA and CDR2 SQIVND (reference sequence). Trimming removed 6 bases at V and 6 bases at J, with 14 bases between. CDR3 size: 13 residues. CDR3 sequence reads: CASSLFSLPEAFF. In nucleotides, the CDR3 is TGTGCCAGTAGCCTTTTCAGTCTGCCTGAAGCTTTCTTT.

This chain uses TRBV29-1 with TRBJ1-1, with D hard to call. This CDR3 comprises 13 residues. Germline CDR1 is SQVTM and CDR2 is ANQGSEA. Deletions cut 7 bases from V and 1 base from J, with 13 bases between. The CDR3 nucleotides are TGCAGCGGTGTGGGTTTGACGAACACTGAAGCTTTCTTT. Its translation is CSGVGLTNTEAFF.

The V and J genes are TRBV11-2 and TRBJ2-7; the D is unclear. Trimming took 3 bases from V and 3 from J, leaving 12 bases between them. Germline CDR1 is SGHAT and CDR2 is FQNNGV. This CDR3 spans 14 amino acids. Here the CDR3 DNA reads TGTGCCAGCAGCTTCGGGTCCCTGGGCTACGAGCAGTACTTC. Translated, it gives CASSFGSLGYEQYF.

The V gene is TRBV19, the J gene TRBJ2-1; TRBD1 is a possible D gene (5 bases). Germline CDR1 LNHDA, CDR2 SQIVND (reference sequence). The germline V and J ends were trimmed by 5 bases and 1 base, with 15 bases remaining between them. The CDR3 has 16 amino acids. DNA for the CDR3: TGTGCCAGTAGTCCCCAGGGTGGGGTGTCCTACAATGAGCAGTTCTTC. Translating gives CASSPQGGVSYNEQFF.

The chain is built from TRBV15 and TRBJ2-1, with 7 bases lining up with TRBD2. V lost 3 bases, J lost 9 bases, and 11 bases stayed unmatched. Germline assignment: CDR1 LNHNV and CDR2 YYDKDF (reference sequence). The CDR3 totals 15 residues. CDR3 coding DNA: TGTGCCACCAGCAGGGGACTAAAGGGAAGGGCTGAGCAGTTCTTC. Translated: CATSRGLKGRAEQFF.

This chain connects TRBV3-1 (or the pseudogene TRBV3-2) to TRBJ2-7, with 10 bases fitting TRBD2. The V segment lost 4 bases and the J segment 6 bases; nucleotides outside the gene matches: 9. This CDR3 region has 15 residues. Germline V lookup: CDR1 LGHDT, CDR2 YNNKEL (reference sequence). The CDR3 spells CASSPRLAGVSEQYF. The CDR3 region has the DNA TGTGCCAGCAGCCCCCGGCTAGCGGGAGTTTCCGAGCAGTACTTC.